What follows are 9 T cell receptor beta chains derived from one specimen sequenced in a study of Ad26.COV2.S vaccination and SARS-CoV-2 variants. Documented treatment: roughly 20 received Ad26.COV2.S at low or high dose, single or two shots; about five received placebo; per-sample allocation not given. Sampling occurred on day 63 after the first vaccine or placebo injection. Libraries were prepared by immunoSEQ multiplex PCR; TCRdb keeps only in-frame clonotypes and omits some of them. This table holds 500,000 or so clones, 89% found once. Sequencing was performed on peripheral blood, taken in a trial of Ad26.COV2.S vaccine versus placebo. The receptors shown here come from a person aged 18 to 65 who received the Ad26.COV2.S COVID-19 vaccine or a placebo.

This chain uses TRBV5-6 with TRBJ1-2, with a tentative D call TRBD1 (5 bases). V lost 0 bases to trimming and J lost 6 bases, with 9 bases between them. Germline V gene lookup returns CDR1 SGHDT and CDR2 YYEEEE. This CDR3 comprises 13 residues. The CDR3 DNA reads as TGTGCCAGCAGCTTGGGACAGACCAATGGCTACACCTTC. Translated: CASSLGQTNGYTF. Together with reference TRBV5-6 and TRBJ1-2, the CDR3 gives the full variable domain: DAGVTQSPTHLIKTRGQQVTLRCSPKSGHDTVSWYQQALGQGPQFIFQYYEEEERQRGNFPDRFSGHQFPNYSSELNVNALLLGDSALYLCASSLGQTNGYTFGSGTRLTVV.

This chain connects TRBV6-2 or TRBV6-3 to TRBJ1-4; D possibly corresponds to TRBD1 (5 bases). This CDR3 is 14 amino acids long. Looked up from germline, CDR1 is MNHEY and CDR2 is SVGEGT. V shed 2 bases and J shed 7 bases, with 11 bases lying between them. CDR3 coding DNA: TGTGCCAGCAGTTACCTGGGAAGGGGTGAAAAACTGTTTTTT. Protein sequence: CASSYLGRGEKLFF.

The V gene is TRBV7-2, the J gene TRBJ1-6; no firm D call. Germline-derived CDR1 and CDR2 are SGHTA and FQGNSA. The CDR3 runs 14 residues. V lost 3 bases, J lost 8 bases, and 11 bases lay in between. CDR3 residues: CASSLNTAYSPLHF. CDR3 sequence (DNA): TGTGCCAGCAGCTTGAACACAGCCTATTCACCCCTCCACTTT.

The genes are TRBV6-5 and TRBJ1-6, with 7 bases fitting TRBD1. With V trimmed by 8 bases and J by 0 bases, 4 bases remained unmatched. The germline V gene encodes CDR1 MNHEY and CDR2 SVGAGI. This CDR3 spans 15 amino acids. This CDR3 is CASVDRRSYNSPLHF. Written as DNA, the CDR3 is TGTGCCAGCGTGGACAGGCGCTCCTATAATTCACCCCTCCACTTT.

V is TRBV7-9 and J is TRBJ1-2; no clear D. Germline V gives CDR1 SEHNR, CDR2 FQNEAQ (reference sequence). The CDR3 has 13 residues. Trimming shortened V by 1 base and J by 8 bases, and 11 bases separated the two germline ends. CDR3 DNA: TGTGCCAGCAGCTTAGAGACACAGTCGGGCTACACCTTC. This translates into CASSLETQSGYTF.

The genes are TRBV7-9 and TRBJ2-3; D possibly corresponds to TRBD2 (7 bases). The CDR3 extends over 17 amino acids. Germline values: CDR1 SEHNR, CDR2 FQNEAQ (reference sequence). The germline V and J ends were trimmed by 5 bases and 5 bases, with 23 bases remaining between them. The CDR3 sequence is CASSPHRGRGVGDTQYF. As DNA, the CDR3 is TGTGCCAGCAGCCCCCATCGGGGGAGGGGGGTAGGAGATACGCAGTATTTT.

The chain carries TRBV28 and TRBJ1-1; tentatively, D is TRBD1 (6 bases). Germline V gene data show CDR1 as MDHEN and CDR2 as SYDVKM. The CDR3 length is 15 residues. V dropped 5 bases and J dropped 1 base, with 14 bases sitting between them. CDR3 sequence (DNA): TGTGCCAGCAGTCTTCGGGACACATCGAACACTGAAGCTTTCTTT. It specifies CASSLRDTSNTEAFF.

This chain uses TRBV6-5 with TRBJ1-6; D not certain. V lost 4 bases and J lost 13, with 14 bases in between. CDR1 and CDR2 (germline): MNHEY, SVGAGI. The CDR3 extends over 13 amino acids. CDR3 protein: CASSSDVGVPLHF. The CDR3 coding sequence is TGTGCCAGCAGTTCTGACGTGGGCGTTCCCCTCCACTTT.

This chain uses TRBV9 with TRBJ2-3; possible D gene TRBD2, 6 bases. Germline CDR1 and CDR2: SGDLS and YYNGEE. This CDR3 has 18 amino acids. Deletions cut 0 bases from V and 6 bases from J, with 23 bases between. The CDR3 is CASSVDPPGAGTRDTQYF. In nucleotides, the CDR3 is TGTGCCAGCAGCGTAGACCCCCCGGGCGCGGGGACTCGGGATACGCAGTATTTT.